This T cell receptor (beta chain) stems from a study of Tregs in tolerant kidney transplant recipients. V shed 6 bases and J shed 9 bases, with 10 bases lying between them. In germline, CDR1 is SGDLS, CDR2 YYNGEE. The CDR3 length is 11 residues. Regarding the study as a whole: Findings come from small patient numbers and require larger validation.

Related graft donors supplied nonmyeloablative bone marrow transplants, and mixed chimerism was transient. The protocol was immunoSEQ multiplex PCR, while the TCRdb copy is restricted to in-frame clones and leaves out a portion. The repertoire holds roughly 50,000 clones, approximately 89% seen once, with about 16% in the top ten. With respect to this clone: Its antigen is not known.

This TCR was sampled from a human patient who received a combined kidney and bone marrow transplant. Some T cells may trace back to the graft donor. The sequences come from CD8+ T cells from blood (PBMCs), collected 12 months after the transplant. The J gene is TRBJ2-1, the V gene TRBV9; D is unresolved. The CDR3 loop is CASNLYGEQFF. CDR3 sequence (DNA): TGTGCCAGCAACCTTTACGGTGAGCAGTTCTTC.